The clone carrying this T cell receptor (beta chain) appeared a few times. No antigen is known for it. Then a second PCR, running about 6 to 12 cycles, was carried out with a sample-barcoded 5' primer and a J-beta primer mix. One entry per CDR3 protein, called by TCRdb with MiXCR from the 5' RACE reads. The repertoire has some 1.5 million distinct CDR3 sequences, 28% of them found once; the top ten carry roughly 8%. The source of the sample is a study of blood T cells in healthy people across ages. Regarding the study as a whole: Higher diversity and more naive CD4+ cells were features of long-lived donors, compared to aged donors.

Germline CDR1 reads MNHEY; CDR2 reads SVGEGT. The CDR3 covers 18 residues. J was trimmed by 1 base and V by 0 bases; bases with no gene match: 4. This sequence was found in a woman younger than 45 in good health. This rearrangement joins TRBV6-2 or TRBV6-3 to TRBJ2-1, with 12 bases lining up with TRBD2. Sequenced: blood. In DNA form, the CDR3 reads TGTGCCAGCAGTTACTCCGGCCTAGCGGGAGGGTCCTACAATGAGCAGTTCTTC. This gives the protein CASSYSGLAGGSYNEQFF.